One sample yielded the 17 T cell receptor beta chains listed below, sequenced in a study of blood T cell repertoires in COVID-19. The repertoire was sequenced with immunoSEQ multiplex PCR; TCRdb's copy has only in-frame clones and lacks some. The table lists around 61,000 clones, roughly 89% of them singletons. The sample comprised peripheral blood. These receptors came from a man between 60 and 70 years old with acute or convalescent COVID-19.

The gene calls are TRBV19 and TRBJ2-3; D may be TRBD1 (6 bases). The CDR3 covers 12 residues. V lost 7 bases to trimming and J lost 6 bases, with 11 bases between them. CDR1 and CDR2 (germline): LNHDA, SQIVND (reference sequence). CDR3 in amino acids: CASIGTSDTQYF. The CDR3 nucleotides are TGTGCCAGTATAGGGACATCCGATACGCAGTATTTT. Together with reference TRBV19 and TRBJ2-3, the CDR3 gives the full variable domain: DGGITQSPKYLFRKEGQNVTLSCEQNLNHDAMYWYRQDPGQGLRLIYYSQIVNDFQKGDIAEGYSVSREKKESFPLTVTSAQKNPTAFYLCASIGTSDTQYFGPGTRLTVL.

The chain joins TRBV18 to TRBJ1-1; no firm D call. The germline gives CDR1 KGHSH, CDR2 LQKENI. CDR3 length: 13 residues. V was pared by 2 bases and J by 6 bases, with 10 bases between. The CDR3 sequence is CASSPLSFAEAFF. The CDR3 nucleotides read TGTGCCAGCTCACCATTATCTTTCGCTGAAGCTTTCTTT.

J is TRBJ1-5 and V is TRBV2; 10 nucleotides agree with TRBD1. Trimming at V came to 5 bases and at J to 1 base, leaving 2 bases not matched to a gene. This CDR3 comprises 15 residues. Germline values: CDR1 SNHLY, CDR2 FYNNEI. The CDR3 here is CASSRGQGSNQPQHF. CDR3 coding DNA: TGTGCCAGCAGTAGGGGACAGGGGAGCAATCAGCCCCAGCATTTT.

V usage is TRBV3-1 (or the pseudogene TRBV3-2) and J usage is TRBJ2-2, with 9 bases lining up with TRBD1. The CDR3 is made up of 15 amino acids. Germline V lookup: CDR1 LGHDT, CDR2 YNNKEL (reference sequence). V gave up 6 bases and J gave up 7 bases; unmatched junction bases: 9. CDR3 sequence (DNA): TGTGCCAGCAGACCCGGGACAGGGTTACACGGGGAGCTGTTTTTT. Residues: CASRPGTGLHGELFF.

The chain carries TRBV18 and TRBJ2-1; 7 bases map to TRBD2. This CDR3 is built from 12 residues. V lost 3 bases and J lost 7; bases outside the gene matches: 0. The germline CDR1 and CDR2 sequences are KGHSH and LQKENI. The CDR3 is CASSPGGNEQFF. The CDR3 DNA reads TGTGCCAGCTCACCGGGGGGGAATGAGCAGTTCTTC. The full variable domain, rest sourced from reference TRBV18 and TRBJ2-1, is NAGVMQNPRHLVRRRGQEARLRCSPMKGHSHVYWYRQLPEEGLKFMVYLQKENIIDESGMPKERFSAEFPKEGPSILRIQQVVRGDSAAYFCASSPGGNEQFFGPGTRLTVL.

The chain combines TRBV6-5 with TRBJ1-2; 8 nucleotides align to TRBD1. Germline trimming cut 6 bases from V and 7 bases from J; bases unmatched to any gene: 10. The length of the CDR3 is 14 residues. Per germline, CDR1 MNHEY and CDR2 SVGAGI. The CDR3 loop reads CASRAGQGPVGYTF. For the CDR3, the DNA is TGTGCCAGCAGAGCAGGACAGGGTCCTGTTGGCTACACCTTC.

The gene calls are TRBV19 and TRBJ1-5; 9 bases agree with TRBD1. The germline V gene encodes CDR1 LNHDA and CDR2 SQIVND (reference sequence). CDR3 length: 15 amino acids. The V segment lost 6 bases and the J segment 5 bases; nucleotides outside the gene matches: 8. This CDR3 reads CASRPLDRGYQPQHF. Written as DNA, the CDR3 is TGTGCCAGTAGACCCCTCGACAGGGGGTATCAGCCCCAGCATTTT.

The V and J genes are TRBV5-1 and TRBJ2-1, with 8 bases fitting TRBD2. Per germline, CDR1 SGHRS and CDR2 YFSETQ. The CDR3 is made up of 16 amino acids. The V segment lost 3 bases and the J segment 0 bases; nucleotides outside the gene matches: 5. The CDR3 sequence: CASSSGGGSSYNEQFF. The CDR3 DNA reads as TGCGCCAGCAGCTCGGGAGGGGGATCCTCCTACAATGAGCAGTTCTTC.

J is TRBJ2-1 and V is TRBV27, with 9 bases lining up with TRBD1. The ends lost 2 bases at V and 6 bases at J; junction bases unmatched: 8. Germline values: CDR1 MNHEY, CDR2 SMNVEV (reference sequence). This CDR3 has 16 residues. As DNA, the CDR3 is TGTGCCAGCAGTTTAATCACCGGGACAGGGCTCAATGAGCAGTTCTTC. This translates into CASSLITGTGLNEQFF.

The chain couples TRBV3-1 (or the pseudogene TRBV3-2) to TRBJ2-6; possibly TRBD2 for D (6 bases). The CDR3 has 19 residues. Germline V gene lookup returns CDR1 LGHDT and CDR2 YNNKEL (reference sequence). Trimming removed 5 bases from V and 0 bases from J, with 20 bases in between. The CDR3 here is CASSSSGGAWGSGANVLTF. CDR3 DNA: TGTGCCAGCAGCTCCTCCGGGGGAGCCTGGGGCTCTGGGGCCAACGTCCTGACTTTC.

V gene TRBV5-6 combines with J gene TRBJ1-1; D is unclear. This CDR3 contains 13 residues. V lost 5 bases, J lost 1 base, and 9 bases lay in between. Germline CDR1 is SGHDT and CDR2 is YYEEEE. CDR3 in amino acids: CASSVEANTEAFF. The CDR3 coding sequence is TGTGCCAGCAGTGTAGAGGCGAACACTGAAGCTTTCTTT.

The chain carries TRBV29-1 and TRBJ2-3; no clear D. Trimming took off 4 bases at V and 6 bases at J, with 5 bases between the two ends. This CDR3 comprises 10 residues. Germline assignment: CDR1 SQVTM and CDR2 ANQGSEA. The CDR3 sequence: CSVGQDTQYF. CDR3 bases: TGCAGCGTTGGGCAGGATACGCAGTATTTT.

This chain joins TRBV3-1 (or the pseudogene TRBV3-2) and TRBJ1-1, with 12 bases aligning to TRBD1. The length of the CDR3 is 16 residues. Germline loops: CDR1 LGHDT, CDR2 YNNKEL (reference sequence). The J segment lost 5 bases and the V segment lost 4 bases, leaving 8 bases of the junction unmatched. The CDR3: CASSRGTGGLETEAFF. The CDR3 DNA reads TGTGCCAGCAGCCGGGGGACAGGGGGCCTGGAGACTGAAGCTTTCTTT.

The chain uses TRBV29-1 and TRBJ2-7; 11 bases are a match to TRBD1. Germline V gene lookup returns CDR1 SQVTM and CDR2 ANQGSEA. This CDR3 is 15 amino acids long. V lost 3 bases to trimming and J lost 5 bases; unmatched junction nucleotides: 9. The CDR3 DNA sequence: TGCAGCGTTGAGACTGGACAGGGGGCCTTAGACGAGCAGTACTTC. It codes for CSVETGQGALDEQYF.

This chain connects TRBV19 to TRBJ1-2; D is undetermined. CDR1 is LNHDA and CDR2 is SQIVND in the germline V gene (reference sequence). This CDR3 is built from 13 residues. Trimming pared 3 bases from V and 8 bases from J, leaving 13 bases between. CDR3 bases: TGTGCCAGTAGTATTAGTGTAGGAGGAGGCTACACCTTC. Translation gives CASSISVGGGYTF.

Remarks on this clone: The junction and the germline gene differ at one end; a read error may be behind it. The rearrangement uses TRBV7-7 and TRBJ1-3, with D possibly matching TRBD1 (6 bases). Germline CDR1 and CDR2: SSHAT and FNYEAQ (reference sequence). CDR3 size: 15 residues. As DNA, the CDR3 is TGTGCTAGCAGCGTTAATCAGGGGCCAGGAAACACCATATATTTT. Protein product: CASSVNQGPGNTIYF.

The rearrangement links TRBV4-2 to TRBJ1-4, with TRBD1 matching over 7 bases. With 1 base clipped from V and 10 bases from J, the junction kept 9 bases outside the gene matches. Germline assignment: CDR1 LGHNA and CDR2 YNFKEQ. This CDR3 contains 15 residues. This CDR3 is CASSQGRGQGGKLFF. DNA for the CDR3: TGTGCCAGCAGCCAAGGTCGGGGGCAGGGGGGAAAACTGTTTTTT.